The text below deals with one T cell receptor beta chain. At one of its ends the junction is not consistent with the germline gene, which may arise from a read error. These data originate in a study of neurological immune-mediated disorders. Regarding time point: longitudinal time-point 2. Every sequencing run gave over 180 million TCR-beta sequences, taken from 15-18 subjects. TCRdb reprocessed the 5' RACE reads with MiXCR, giving one entry per CDR3 protein. The sample has approximately 89,000 distinct CDR3 sequences, 13% seen once. CDR3 length equals 13 residues. Germline V gene lookup returns CDR1 MDHEN and CDR2 SYDVKM.

J is TRBJ2-3 and V is TRBV28; perhaps TRBD2 as D (8 bases). The clonotype originates from a female donor with HTLV-1-associated myelopathy (HAM/TSP). The sample was PBMCs. The CDR3 reads CVSGGGGKDTQYF. CDR3 DNA sequence: TGTGTCAGCGGGGGAGGGGGCAAAGATACGCAGTATTTT.